The present T cell receptor beta chain was sequenced within a study of blood T cell repertoires in COVID-19. Study overall: Specimens from acute and convalescent COVID-19 originated in the United States, Italy and Spain.

This CDR3 comprises 15 residues. Trimming took 3 bases from V and 4 from J, leaving 16 bases between them. Germline V lookup: CDR1 DFQATT, CDR2 SNEGSKA (reference sequence). This clone was counted once. In the study's own analysis: Amplifying reference gene primers gave estimates of nucleated cell counts. Clones were read by immunoSEQ multiplex PCR, and TCRdb kept only the in-frame ones, dropping some. The DNA gave D and trimming, while V, J and clone size come from that table. The table has 40,000 to 55,000 clones, approximately 89% seen once. This clonotype originated in a woman older than 75 with acute or convalescent COVID-19. The material sequenced was peripheral blood. The rearrangement joins TRBV20-1 to TRBJ2-1; maybe TRBD1 (5 bases). The CDR3 reads CSASPVLGPYNEQFF. The CDR3 DNA follows: TGCAGTGCTAGTCCCGTTCTGGGGCCTTACAATGAGCAGTTCTTC.